The 26 T cell receptor beta chains given below trace back to one sample, sequenced in a study of T cell repertoires in cytomegalovirus infection. Their specific antigens are unknown. TCRdb re-derived calls from the reads in MiXCR, one entry per CDR3 protein. The repertoire includes about 890,000 distinct CDR3 sequences, 25% to 40% of them detected once, and 13% sits in the top ten. Sequences were derived from cultured CD8+ T cells from PBMCs, sampled from culture after CMV antigen stimulation. These receptors all stem from a human donor in good health (CMV status not recorded). Some clones in this sample may be carry-over from other donors' samples.

This clonotype was recorded many times. The chain couples TRBV7-6 to TRBJ1-1; D call uncertain. V was pared by 0 bases and J by 8 bases, with 10 bases between. The germline V gene has CDR1 SGHVS and CDR2 FNYEAQ. The CDR3 runs 13 residues. CDR3 in DNA: TGTGCCAGCAGCTTAGCGGCGGGATCGGAAGCTTTCTTT. Protein sequence: CASSLAAGSEAFF.

In its sample, this clonotype was seen a few times. The CDR3 DNA is TGTGCCAGCAGTTACATGCGGGGGGGCTTGGATGCGGTCACTGAAGCTTTCTTT. Protein product: CASSYMRGGLDAVTEAFF. This chain links TRBV6-6 with TRBJ1-1, with D tentatively TRBD1 (6 bases). Germline-derived CDR1 and CDR2 are MNHNY and SVGAGI (reference sequence). V gave up 2 bases and J gave up 4 bases, with 23 bases separating them. The CDR3 loop spans 18 amino acids.

This clonotype was detected only a few times. This sequence joins TRBV4-1 and TRBJ1-1; D gene unclear. Trimming took off 4 bases at V and 1 base at J, with 13 bases between the two ends. CDR3 size: 15 residues. Germline lookup yields CDR1 MGHRA and CDR2 YSYEKL. The CDR3 loop is CASSRGIGSNTEAFF. In DNA, the CDR3 is TGCGCCAGCAGCCGTGGGATAGGATCGAACACTGAAGCTTTCTTT.

This clonotype has a handful of counts. V gene TRBV4-3 combines with J gene TRBJ2-3; no definite D call. This CDR3 has 15 residues. CDR1 is LGHNA and CDR2 is YSLEER in the germline V gene. V was clipped by 0 bases and J by 4 bases, with 11 bases between them. Here the CDR3 DNA reads TGCGCCAGCAGCCAAGACTCCTTTCCCCCAGATACGCAGTATTTT. Protein sequence: CASSQDSFPPDTQYF.

The V gene is TRBV28, the J gene TRBJ2-5, with 9 positions matching TRBD1. With 6 bases clipped from V and 4 bases from J, the junction kept 9 bases outside the gene matches. The CDR3 is 15 amino acids. Germline assignment: CDR1 MDHEN and CDR2 SYDVKM. The CDR3 DNA is TGTGCCAGCAGCCCCGGACAGGGGCGAGGAGAGACCCAGTACTTC. Translation gives CASSPGQGRGETQYF.

This clonotype occurred a few times. The V gene is TRBV7-6, the J gene TRBJ2-2; a weak D match, TRBD1 (5 bases). V lost 6 bases to trimming and J lost 4 bases, with 12 bases between them. The length of the CDR3 is 14 residues. Germline V gene data show CDR1 as SGHVS and CDR2 as FNYEAQ. In nucleotides, the CDR3 is TGTGCCAGCAGTTTCCCAAGGGGCACCGGGGAGCTGTTTTTT. Its protein is CASSFPRGTGELFF. Full variable domain (rest looked up from reference TRBV7-6 and TRBJ2-2): GAGVSQSPRYKVTKRGQDVALRCDPISGHVSLYWYRQALGQGPEFLTYFNYEAQQDKSGLPNDRFSAERPEGSISTLTIQRTEQRDSAMYRCASSFPRGTGELFFGEGSRLTVL.

This clonotype was detected only a few times. This chain uses TRBV7-2 with TRBJ2-5; possible D gene TRBD2, 6 bases. The germline V gene has CDR1 SGHTA and CDR2 FQGNSA. The CDR3 is 15 residues long. V dropped 5 bases and J dropped 5 bases, with 18 bases sitting between them. CDR3 nucleotide sequence: TGTGCCAGCAGCGGGGGGACCATCGGCGGGGAGACCCAGTACTTC. It specifies CASSGGTIGGETQYF. The whole variable domain, remainder taken from reference TRBV7-2 and TRBJ2-5, is GAGVSQSPSNKVTEKGKDVELRCDPISGHTALYWYRQSLGQGLEFLIYFQGNSAPDKSGLPSDRFSAERTGGSVSTLTIQRTQQEDSAVYLCASSGGTIGGETQYFGPGTRLLVL.

There are a few counts of this clonotype. V usage is TRBV7-6 and J usage is TRBJ2-1, with 7 nucleotides matching TRBD2. The germline V gene encodes CDR1 SGHVS and CDR2 FNYEAQ. Unmatched junction bases numbered 5, after V lost 6 bases and J lost 3 bases. The CDR3 runs 14 residues. The CDR3 spells CASRLGLDYNEQFF. The CDR3 region has the DNA TGTGCCAGCAGACTAGGACTAGACTACAATGAGCAGTTCTTC.

The DNA of the CDR3 is TGTGCCAGCAGCTTGAGGGGACAGGGCGCTCCCGAGCAGTACTTC. It codes for CASSLRGQGAPEQYF. The chain carries TRBV5-4 and TRBJ2-7; 9 nucleotides line up with TRBD1. This CDR3 is built from 15 residues. V lost 1 base and J lost 6; bases outside the gene matches: 8. Germline CDR1 is SGHNT and CDR2 is YYREEE (reference sequence).

This clonotype was detected only a few times. This chain links TRBV9 with TRBJ2-3; D may be TRBD2 (6 bases). Trimming took 0 bases from V and 0 from J, leaving 11 bases between them. The germline gives CDR1 SGDLS, CDR2 YYNGEE. The CDR3 contains 16 residues. CDR3 DNA sequence: TGTGCCAGCAGCGTAGTCGGTAGCGGTAGCACAGATACGCAGTATTTT. Encoded protein: CASSVVGSGSTDTQYF. The full variable domain, rest sourced from reference TRBV9 and TRBJ2-3, is DSGVTQTPKHLITATGQRVTLRCSPRSGDLSVYWYQQSLDQGLQFLIQYYNGEERAKGNILERFSAQQFPDLHSELNLSSLELGDSALYFCASSVVGSGSTDTQYFGPGTRLTVL.

The V gene is TRBV27, the J gene TRBJ1-1; D unresolved. Germline V gene lookup returns CDR1 MNHEY and CDR2 SMNVEV (reference sequence). The CDR3 is 13 amino acids. The ends were cut back, 0 bases at V and 4 bases at J, with 6 bases in the middle. CDR3 protein: CASSLSWVTEAFF. The DNA of the CDR3 is TGTGCCAGCAGTTTATCGTGGGTCACTGAAGCTTTCTTT.

This clonotype was counted between two and nine times. The chain employs TRBV5-4 and TRBJ2-7; D might be TRBD2 (6 bases). The CDR3 covers 13 residues. V lost 4 bases, J lost 6 bases, and 14 bases lay in between. Germline CDR1 and CDR2: SGHNT and YYREEE (reference sequence). The CDR3 loop is CASSPEGYIEQYF. DNA for the CDR3: TGTGCCAGCAGCCCGGAGGGGTATATCGAGCAGTACTTC.

The chain recombines TRBV24-1 with TRBJ2-2; D not resolved. The CDR3 is 14 residues long. Germline CDR1 is KGHDR and CDR2 is SFDVKD. Trimming shortened V by 9 bases and J by 6 bases, and 16 bases separated the two germline ends. CDR3 sequence: CATGGPDVAGELFF. CDR3 in DNA: TGTGCCACCGGTGGCCCCGATGTCGCCGGGGAGCTGTTTTTT.

A few counts support this clonotype. This chain uses TRBV12-5 with TRBJ2-1; TRBD2 agrees at 8 bases. This CDR3 spans 16 amino acids. V was clipped by 3 bases and J by 5 bases; unmatched bases: 9. Germline CDR1 is LGHNT and CDR2 is FRNRAP. CDR3 loop: CASGFLPGTRDNEQFF. In DNA form, the CDR3 reads TGTGCTAGTGGTTTTCTCCCCGGGACTAGGGACAATGAGCAGTTCTTC.

In this sample, this clonotype turned up a few times. The V call is TRBV6-2 or TRBV6-3, the J call TRBJ2-1; D is unresolved. V dropped 7 bases and J dropped 8 bases, with 15 bases sitting between them. The CDR3 spans 13 residues. Germline V gene lookup returns CDR1 MNHEY and CDR2 SVGEGT. DNA for the CDR3: TGTGCCAGCACCTTGCAGACGGACGATGAGCAGTTCTTC. This encodes CASTLQTDDEQFF.

The chain joins TRBV7-4 to TRBJ2-5; TRBD1 is a possible D gene (5 bases). The germline V gene has CDR1 SGHVT and CDR2 SQSDAQ. The CDR3 extends over 14 amino acids. V shed 5 bases and J shed 2 bases, with 12 bases lying between them. CDR3 in amino acids: CASSEDIYQETQYF. The DNA for the CDR3 is TGTGCCAGCAGCGAGGACATCTATCAAGAGACCCAGTACTTC.

The J gene is TRBJ1-1, the V gene TRBV6-5; TRBD1 is a possible D gene (5 bases). V was trimmed by 3 bases and J by 3 bases, leaving 11 bases between them. The CDR3 has 14 residues. The V gene's germline CDR1 is MNHEY and CDR2 SVGAGI. The CDR3, as DNA: TGTGCCAGCAGTTATGGGGGGGAGGACACTGAAGCTTTCTTT. Its translation: CASSYGGEDTEAFF.

The chain has TRBV12-3 or TRBV12-4 and TRBJ2-1, with D perhaps being TRBD1 or TRBD2 (5 bases each). The CDR3 has 20 amino acids. V was pared by 10 bases and J by 0 bases, with 31 bases between. The CDR3 DNA reads TGTGCCAACACCGGGGACGGGTCACCGCGGGCCCTCTTCTCCTACAATGAGCAGTTCTTC. It translates to CANTGDGSPRALFSYNEQFF.

V is TRBV2 and J is TRBJ1-6; D is unclear. The CDR3 runs 18 residues. V lost 7 bases and J lost 1, with 20 bases in between. CDR1 and CDR2 from the germline V gene are SNHLY and FYNNEI. The CDR3 is CASIHRLPGVSYNSPLHF. The CDR3 DNA sequence: TGTGCCAGCATCCACAGACTCCCTGGGGTATCCTATAATTCACCCCTCCACTTT.

V is TRBV5-6 and J is TRBJ1-5; D is perhaps TRBD1 (5 bases). The germline gives CDR1 SGHDT, CDR2 YYEEEE. Trimming left V 2 bases short and J 0 bases short, with 15 bases between. This CDR3 is 17 amino acids long. The CDR3 DNA reads as TGTGCCAGCAGCTTTACACTAGGACACAATAGCAATCAGCCCCAGCATTTT. Its translation is CASSFTLGHNSNQPQHF.

DNA for the CDR3: TGCGCCAGCAGCCGTGTCCTCGGGGAGCGGGAGACCCAGTACTTC. Translation gives CASSRVLGERETQYF. The rearrangement links TRBV4-1 to TRBJ2-5; TRBD2 might be the D (5 bases). Looked up from germline, CDR1 is MGHRA and CDR2 is YSYEKL. V was shortened by 4 bases and J by 5 bases, with 17 bases between the two germline ends. The CDR3 has 15 amino acids.

This clonotype was picked up one time. The V gene is TRBV4-1, the J gene TRBJ2-7, with D tentatively TRBD1 (5 bases). V lost 6 bases, J lost 6 bases, and 21 bases lay in between. Germline V lookup: CDR1 MGHRA, CDR2 YSYEKL. The CDR3 runs 15 residues. In DNA form, the CDR3 reads TGCGCCAGCAGGCAAACGACAGCTTCAAAGAGCGAGCAGTACTTC. This encodes CASRQTTASKSEQYF.

This clonotype was seen at least ten times. The chain recombines TRBV7-2 with TRBJ2-3; 14 nucleotides match TRBD2. V lost 5 bases and J lost 1; bases outside the gene matches: 2. This CDR3 is 16 amino acids long. Germline assignment: CDR1 SGHTA and CDR2 FQGNSA. The CDR3 loop is CASSPGLAGGTDTQYF. As DNA, the CDR3 is TGTGCCAGCAGCCCGGGACTAGCGGGGGGCACAGATACGCAGTATTTT.

This clonotype was picked up a small number of times. This rearrangement joins TRBV7-9 to TRBJ2-7; no clear D gene. The CDR3 loop spans 12 amino acids. Germline V lookup: CDR1 SEHNR, CDR2 FQNEAQ (reference sequence). Deletions cut 1 base from V and 8 bases from J, with 9 bases between. The CDR3 region is CASSLEPGQQYV. CDR3 bases: TGTGCCAGCAGCTTAGAGCCCGGGCAGCAGTACGTC.

The V call is TRBV7-4, the J call TRBJ2-2; D gene uncertain. V gave up 5 bases and J gave up 3 bases, with 19 bases separating them. The CDR3 consists of 17 residues. Germline loops: CDR1 SGHVT, CDR2 SQSDAQ. Here the CDR3 DNA reads TGTGCCAGCAGCCGGTTCCGGTGGGATGGTCACACCGGGGAGCTGTTTTTT. Protein sequence: CASSRFRWDGHTGELFF.

The J gene is TRBJ2-2, the V gene TRBV4-3; 7 nucleotides line up with TRBD2. V was pared by 4 bases and J by 3 bases, with 8 bases of the junction left unmatched. Germline loops: CDR1 LGHNA, CDR2 YSLEER. The CDR3 covers 16 residues. The CDR3 loop reads CASSPFWGGDTGELFF. CDR3 DNA sequence: TGCGCCAGCAGCCCCTTTTGGGGGGGGGACACCGGGGAGCTGTTTTTT.